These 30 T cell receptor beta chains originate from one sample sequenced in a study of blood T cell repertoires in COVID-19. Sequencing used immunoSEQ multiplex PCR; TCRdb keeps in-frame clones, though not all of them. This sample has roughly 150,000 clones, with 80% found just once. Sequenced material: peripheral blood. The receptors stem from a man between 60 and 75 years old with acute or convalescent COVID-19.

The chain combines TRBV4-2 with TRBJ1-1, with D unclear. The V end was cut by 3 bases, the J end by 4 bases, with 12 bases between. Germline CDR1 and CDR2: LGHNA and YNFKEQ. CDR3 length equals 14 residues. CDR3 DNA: TGTGCCAGCAGCCAGGCGTTATGGAGCACTGAAGCTTTCTTT. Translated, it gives CASSQALWSTEAFF.

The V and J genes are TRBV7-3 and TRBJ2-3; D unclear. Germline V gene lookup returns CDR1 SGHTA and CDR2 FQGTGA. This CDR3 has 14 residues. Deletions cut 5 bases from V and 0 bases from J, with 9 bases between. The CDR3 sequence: CASSRLESTDTQYF. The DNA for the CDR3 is TGTGCCAGCAGCCGCTTAGAAAGCACAGATACGCAGTATTTT.

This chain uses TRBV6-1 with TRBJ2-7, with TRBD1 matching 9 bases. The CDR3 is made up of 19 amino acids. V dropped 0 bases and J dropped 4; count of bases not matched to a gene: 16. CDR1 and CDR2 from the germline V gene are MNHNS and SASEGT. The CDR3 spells CASSEALPQGALPLYEQYF. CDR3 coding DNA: TGTGCCAGCAGTGAAGCGCTTCCACAGGGGGCACTCCCTCTTTACGAGCAGTACTTC.

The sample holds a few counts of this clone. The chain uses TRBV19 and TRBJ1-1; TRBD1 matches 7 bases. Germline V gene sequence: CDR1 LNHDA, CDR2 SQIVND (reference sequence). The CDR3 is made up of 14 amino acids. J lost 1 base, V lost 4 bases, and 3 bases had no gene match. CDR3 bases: TGTGCCAGTAGTAGTCGGACAGGGAACACTGAAGCTTTCTTT. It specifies CASSSRTGNTEAFF.

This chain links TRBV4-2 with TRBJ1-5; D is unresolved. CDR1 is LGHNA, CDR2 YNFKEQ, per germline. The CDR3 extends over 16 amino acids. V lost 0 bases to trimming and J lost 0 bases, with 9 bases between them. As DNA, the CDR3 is TGTGCCAGCAGCCAAGAACTTCTAGGTAGCAATCAGCCCCAGCATTTT. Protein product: CASSQELLGSNQPQHF.

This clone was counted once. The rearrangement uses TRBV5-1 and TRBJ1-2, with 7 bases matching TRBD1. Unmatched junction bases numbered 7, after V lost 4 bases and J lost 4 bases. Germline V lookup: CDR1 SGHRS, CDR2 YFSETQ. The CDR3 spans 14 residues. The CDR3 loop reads CASSRDRESYGYTF. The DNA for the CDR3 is TGCGCCAGCAGCCGAGACAGGGAATCCTATGGCTACACCTTC. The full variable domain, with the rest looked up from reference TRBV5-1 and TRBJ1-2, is KAGVTQTPRYLIKTRGQQVTLSCSPISGHRSVSWYQQTPGQGLQFLFEYFSETQRNKGNFPGRFSGRQFSNSRSEMNVSTLELGDSALYLCASSRDRESYGYTFGSGTRLTVV.

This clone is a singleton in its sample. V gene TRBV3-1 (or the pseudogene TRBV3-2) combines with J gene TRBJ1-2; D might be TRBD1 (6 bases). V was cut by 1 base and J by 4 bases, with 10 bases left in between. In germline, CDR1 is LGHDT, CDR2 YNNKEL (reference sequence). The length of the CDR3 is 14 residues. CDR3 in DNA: TGTGCCAGCAGCCAAGGGGGGCAGGGCTATGGCTACACCTTC. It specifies CASSQGGQGYGYTF.

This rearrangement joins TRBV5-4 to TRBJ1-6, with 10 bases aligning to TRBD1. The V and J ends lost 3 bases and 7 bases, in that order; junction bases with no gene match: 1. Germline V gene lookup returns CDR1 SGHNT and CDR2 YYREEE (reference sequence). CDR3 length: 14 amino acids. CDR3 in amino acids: CASSWGQGNSPLHF. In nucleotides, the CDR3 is TGTGCCAGCAGCTGGGGACAGGGGAATTCACCCCTCCACTTT.

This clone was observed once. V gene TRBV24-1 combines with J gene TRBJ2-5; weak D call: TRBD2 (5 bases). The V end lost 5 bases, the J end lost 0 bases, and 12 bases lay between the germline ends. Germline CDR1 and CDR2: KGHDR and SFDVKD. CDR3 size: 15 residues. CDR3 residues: CATSVLSGYQETQYF. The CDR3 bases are TGTGCCACCAGTGTCTTATCGGGGTACCAAGAGACCCAGTACTTC.

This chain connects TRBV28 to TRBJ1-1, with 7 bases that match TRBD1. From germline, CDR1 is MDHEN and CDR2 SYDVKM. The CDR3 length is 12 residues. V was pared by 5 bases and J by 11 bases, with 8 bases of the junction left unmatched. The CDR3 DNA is TGTGCCAGCAGTAAAACGACAGGGTTGGCTTTCTTT. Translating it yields CASSKTTGLAFF.

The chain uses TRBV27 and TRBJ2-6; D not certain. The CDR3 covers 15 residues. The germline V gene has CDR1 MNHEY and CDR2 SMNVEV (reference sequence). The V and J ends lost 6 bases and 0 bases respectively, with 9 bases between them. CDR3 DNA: TGTGCCAGCAGCCCATTCGGCTCTGGGGCCAACGTCCTGACTTTC. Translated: CASSPFGSGANVLTF.

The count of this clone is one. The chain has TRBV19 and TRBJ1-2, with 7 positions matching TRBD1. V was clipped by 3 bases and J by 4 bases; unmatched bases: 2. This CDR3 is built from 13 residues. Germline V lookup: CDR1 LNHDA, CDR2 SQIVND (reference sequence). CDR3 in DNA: TGTGCCAGTAGTATGCAGGGGGGCTATGGCTACACCTTC. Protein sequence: CASSMQGGYGYTF.

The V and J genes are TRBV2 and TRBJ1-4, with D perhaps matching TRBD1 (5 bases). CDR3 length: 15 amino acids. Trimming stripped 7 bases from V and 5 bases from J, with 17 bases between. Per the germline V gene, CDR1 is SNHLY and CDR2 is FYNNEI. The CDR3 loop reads CASIRARGRNEKLFF. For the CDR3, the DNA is TGTGCCAGCATTAGGGCTCGGGGGAGAAATGAAAAACTGTTTTTT.

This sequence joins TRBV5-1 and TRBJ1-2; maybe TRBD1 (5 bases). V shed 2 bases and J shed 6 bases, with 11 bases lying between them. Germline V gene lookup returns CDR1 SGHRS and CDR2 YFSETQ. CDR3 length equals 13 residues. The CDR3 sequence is CASSFTGENGYTF. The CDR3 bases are TGCGCCAGCAGCTTTACAGGAGAGAATGGCTACACCTTC.

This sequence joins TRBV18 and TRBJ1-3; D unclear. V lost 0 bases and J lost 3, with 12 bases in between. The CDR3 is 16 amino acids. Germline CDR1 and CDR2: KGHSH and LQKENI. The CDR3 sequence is CASSPPLGEGGNTIYF. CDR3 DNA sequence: TGTGCCAGCTCACCACCCTTGGGAGAAGGTGGAAACACCATATATTTT.

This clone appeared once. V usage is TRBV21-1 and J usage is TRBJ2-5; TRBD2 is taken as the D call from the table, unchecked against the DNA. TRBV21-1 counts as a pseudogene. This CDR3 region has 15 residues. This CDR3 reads CASMPRAGDQETQYF. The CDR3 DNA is TGTGCCAGCATGCCGAGGGCGGGGGATCAAGAGACCCAGTACTTC.

This CDR3 reads CASSQASYEQYF. The CDR3 coding sequence is TGTGCCAGCAGCCAAGCTAGCTACGAGCAGTACTTC. This chain links TRBV3-1 (or the pseudogene TRBV3-2) with TRBJ2-7, with D uncertain. The CDR3 totals 12 residues. The germline CDR1 and CDR2 sequences are LGHDT and YNNKEL (reference sequence). Trimming pared 1 base from V and 3 bases from J, leaving 4 bases between.

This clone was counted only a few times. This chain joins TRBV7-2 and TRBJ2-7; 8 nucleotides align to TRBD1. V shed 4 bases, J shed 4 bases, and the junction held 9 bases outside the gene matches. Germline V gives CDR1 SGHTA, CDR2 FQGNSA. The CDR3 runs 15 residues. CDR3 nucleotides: TGTGCCAGCAGCTCCAATTCCGGGACAGGATACGAGCAGTACTTC. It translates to CASSSNSGTGYEQYF.

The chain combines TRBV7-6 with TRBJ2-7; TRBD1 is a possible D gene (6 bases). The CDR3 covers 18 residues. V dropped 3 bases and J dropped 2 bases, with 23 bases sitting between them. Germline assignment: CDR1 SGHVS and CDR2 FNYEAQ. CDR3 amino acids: CASSLGFADSATPYEQYF. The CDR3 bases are TGTGCCAGCAGCTTGGGATTCGCGGACAGCGCGACGCCCTACGAGCAGTACTTC.

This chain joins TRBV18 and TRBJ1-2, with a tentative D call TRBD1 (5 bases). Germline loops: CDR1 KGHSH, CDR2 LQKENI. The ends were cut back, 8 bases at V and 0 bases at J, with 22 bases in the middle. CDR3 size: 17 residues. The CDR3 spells CASTLGGQGRANYGYTF. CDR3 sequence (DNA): TGTGCCAGCACCCTTGGAGGGCAGGGACGGGCTAACTATGGCTACACCTTC.

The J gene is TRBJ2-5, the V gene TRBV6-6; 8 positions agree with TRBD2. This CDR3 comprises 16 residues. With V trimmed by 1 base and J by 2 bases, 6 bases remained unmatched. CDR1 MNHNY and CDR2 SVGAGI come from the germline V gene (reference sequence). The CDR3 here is CASSYYGTSGQETQYF. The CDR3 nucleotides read TGTGCCAGCAGTTACTACGGGACTAGTGGGCAAGAGACCCAGTACTTC.

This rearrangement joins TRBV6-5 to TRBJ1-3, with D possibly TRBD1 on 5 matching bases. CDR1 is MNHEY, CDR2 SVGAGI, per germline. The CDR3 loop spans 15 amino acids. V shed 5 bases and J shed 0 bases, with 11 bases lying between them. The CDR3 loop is CASSRTTGSGNTIYF. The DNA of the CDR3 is TGTGCCAGCAGTAGGACCACAGGCTCTGGAAACACCATATATTTT.

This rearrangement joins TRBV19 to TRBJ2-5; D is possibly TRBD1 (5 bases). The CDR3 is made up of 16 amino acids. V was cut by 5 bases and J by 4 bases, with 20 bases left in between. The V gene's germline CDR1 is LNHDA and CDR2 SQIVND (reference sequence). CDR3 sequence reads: CASSDGVRAFGETQYF. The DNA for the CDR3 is TGTGCCAGTAGTGACGGCGTCAGGGCGTTCGGAGAGACCCAGTACTTC.

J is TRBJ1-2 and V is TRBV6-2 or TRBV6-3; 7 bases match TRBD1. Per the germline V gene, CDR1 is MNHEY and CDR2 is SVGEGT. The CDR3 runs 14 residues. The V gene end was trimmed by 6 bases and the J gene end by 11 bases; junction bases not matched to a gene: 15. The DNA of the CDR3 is TGTGCCAGCAGCCTCGCCCCTACACAGGGGTTGTACACCTTC. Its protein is CASSLAPTQGLYTF.

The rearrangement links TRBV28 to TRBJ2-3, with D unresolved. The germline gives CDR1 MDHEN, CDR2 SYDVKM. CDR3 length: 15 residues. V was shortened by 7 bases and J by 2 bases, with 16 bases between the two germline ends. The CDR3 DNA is TGTGCCAGCACCTCTAGGTGGCCGTTCACAGATACGCAGTATTTT. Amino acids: CASTSRWPFTDTQYF.

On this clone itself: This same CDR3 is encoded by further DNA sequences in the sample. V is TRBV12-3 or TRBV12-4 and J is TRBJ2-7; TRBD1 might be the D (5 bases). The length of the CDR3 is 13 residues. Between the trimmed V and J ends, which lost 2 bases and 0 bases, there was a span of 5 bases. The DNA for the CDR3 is TGTGCCAGCAGTTTACAGGGCTCCTACGAGCAGTACTTC. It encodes CASSLQGSYEQYF.

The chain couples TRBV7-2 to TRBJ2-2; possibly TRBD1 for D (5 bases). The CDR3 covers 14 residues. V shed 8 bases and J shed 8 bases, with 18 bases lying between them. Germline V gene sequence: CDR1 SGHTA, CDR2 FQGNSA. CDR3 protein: CASRFGHFAGELFF. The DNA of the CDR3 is TGTGCCAGCCGATTCGGACATTTCGCTGGGGAGCTGTTTTTT.

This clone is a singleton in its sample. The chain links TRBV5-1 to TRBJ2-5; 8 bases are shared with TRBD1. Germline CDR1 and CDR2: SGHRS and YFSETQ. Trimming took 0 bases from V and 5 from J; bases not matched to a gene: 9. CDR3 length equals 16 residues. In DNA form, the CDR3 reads TGCGCCAGCAGCTTGGGATTGGACAGGGCGGGGGAGACCCAGTACTTC. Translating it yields CASSLGLDRAGETQYF.

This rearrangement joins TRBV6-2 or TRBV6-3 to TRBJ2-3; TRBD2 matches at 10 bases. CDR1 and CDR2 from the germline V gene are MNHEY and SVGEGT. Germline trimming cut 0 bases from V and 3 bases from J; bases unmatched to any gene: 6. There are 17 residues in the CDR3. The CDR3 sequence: CASSYSTSGVRTDTQYF. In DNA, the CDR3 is TGTGCCAGCAGTTACTCTACTAGCGGGGTGCGGACAGATACGCAGTATTTT.

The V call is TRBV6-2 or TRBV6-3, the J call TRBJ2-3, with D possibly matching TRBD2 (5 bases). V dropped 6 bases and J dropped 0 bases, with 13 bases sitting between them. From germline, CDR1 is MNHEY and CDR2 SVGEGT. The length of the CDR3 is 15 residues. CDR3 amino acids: CASSGPGGSTDTQYF. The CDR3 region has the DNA TGTGCCAGCAGCGGACCAGGCGGGAGCACAGATACGCAGTATTTT.